Sequencing of this T cell receptor (beta chain) was carried out in a study of CD8+CD57+ T cells in acquired aplastic anemia. The table lists this clonotype with many counts. Looked up from germline, CDR1 is SGHAT and CDR2 is FQNNGV. Unmatched junction bases numbered 5, after V lost 5 bases and J lost 2 bases. There are 14 residues in the CDR3. CD8+CD57+ cell expansion, shown by flow cytometry, had occurred in the patients selected for sequencing. Patients had received no therapy at the time of blood sampling. Genomic DNA, the template, was used for profiling of the TCR beta VDJ and CDR3. TCRdb independently ran MiXCR on the reads; one entry per CDR3 protein. The sample includes approximately 220,000 distinct CDR3 sequences, more than 40% of them seen just once.

J is TRBJ2-5 and V is TRBV11-2; 7 nucleotides align to TRBD2. This TCR was sampled from a human donor with aplastic anemia. The sample comprised sorted CD4+, CD8+, or CD8+CD57+ T cells (not recorded which) from PBMCs. The chain's CDR3 is CASSGLGGQETQYF. Here the CDR3 DNA reads TGTGCCAGCAGCGGATTGGGGGGGCAAGAGACCCAGTACTTC.